Listed below are T cell receptor beta chains from one sample, sequenced in a study of regulatory T cells in long-lasting Graves disease. MiXCR, applied by TCRdb to the multiplex PCR reads, yields one record per CDR3 protein. Here the sample spans 400,000 to 450,000 distinct CDR3 sequences, around 17% being singletons. The sample also formed part of further work on T cells in Graves' hyperthyroidism and ophthalmopathy.

This specimen was peripheral blood mononuclear cells (PBMCs), taken at new diagnosis, from a patient treated with antithyroid drugs. These receptors came from a woman aged 30 to 39 with Graves disease. Each CDR3 is given with its conserved first and last residue. D genes are given only for firm matches.

CDR3aa	d_gene	len	v_gene
CASRGTDYYGYTF	NA	13	TRBV5-1
CASSVASGRSETQYF	TRBD2	15	TRBV9
CATSDHTLGQTNTGELFF	TRBD1	18	TRBV24-1
CASSLLGGDYGYTF	NA	14	TRBV7-2
CAWSMKGSDYGYTF	NA	14	TRBV30
CASSFRGFMDGYTF	NA	14	TRBV27
CASSEPVGRNEQFF	NA	14	TRBV6-2/TRBV6-3
CASRDGQDGSGRSTYEQYF	TRBD2	19	TRBV5-6
CASSRARGYEQYF	NA	13	TRBV6-1
CASSQGPGGELFF	NA	13	TRBV7-7
CASGLGETQYF	NA	11	TRBV12-5
CASRGDRDWTYEQYF	TRBD1	15	TRBV5-8
CASSYFPSGETQYF	NA	14	TRBV27
CASSPGTPRVAQYF	NA	14	TRBV11-2
CASRLAGVLTSTDTQYF	TRBD2	17	TRBV28
CSASPLAGISTDTQYF	TRBD2	16	TRBV20-1
CASSPSLAGASYNEQFF	TRBD2	17	TRBV4-1
CASSLEAAGDDEQYF	NA	15	TRBV7-2
CASSPRDSREKLFF	TRBD1	14	TRBV12-3/TRBV12-4
CASSYSKGGTGSLHNYGYTF	TRBD1	20	TRBV6-2/TRBV6-3
CASMGQDARNEQFF	TRBD1	14	TRBV3-1
CASWHGTRSTEAFF	NA	14	TRBV28
CATTVMAGSSEAFF	NA	14	TRBV18
CASRGGSQPQHF	NA	12	TRBV27
CSVEDPPLQETQYF	NA	14	TRBV29-1
CASSRDSSTPQAFF	NA	14	TRBV5-1
CASSMGNTGKYEQYF	NA	15	TRBV19
CASSFGTSNYNEQFF	TRBD2	15	TRBV5-4
CASGQKGDTEAFF	NA	13	TRBV6-1
CASSYLEPVGTEAFF	NA	15	TRBV6-5
CASSLKGVDIQYF	NA	13	TRBV11-3
CADRRWGMNTKAFF	NA	14	TRBV12-3/TRBV12-4
CASSLPGSMGNEQFF	NA	15	TRBV27
CASNPHKRAAGTDTQYF	NA	17	TRBV27
CSARSKAGLADYEQYF	TRBD2	16	TRBV20-1
CASSLAGAGWQYF	NA	13	TRBV5-1
CASRPGTANPYNSPLHF	TRBD1	17	TRBV6-1
CSASWGIAGYSSYNEQFF	TRBD2	18	TRBV20-1
CASSIGQGASEAFF	TRBD1	14	TRBV28
CASSLKILGLAGPSSYNEQFF	TRBD2	21	TRBV12-3/TRBV12-4
CASSLSRGRRNFQETQYF	TRBD1	18	TRBV28
CASSPYRGPDTQYF	TRBD1	14	TRBV18
CSAHSISGGSYEQYF	TRBD2	15	TRBV20-1
CATSRAPTRLAGGRHEQFF	TRBD2	19	TRBV15
CASSILLLPANYGYTF	NA	16	TRBV7-9
CASSPRRGTSGTSNTGGLFF	NA	20	TRBV3-2
CASSQGAVGRTDTQYF	NA	16	TRBV14
CASSQEEGYEQYF	NA	13	TRBV4-1
CASSPRRTGVGEQYF	TRBD1	15	TRBV2
CASSRTGPTDTQYF	NA	14	TRBV28
CASSSGGATNENLFF	TRBD1	15	TRBV5-1
CSASGTGNTDTQYF	TRBD1	14	TRBV20-1
CSAPDGVGGLYEQYF	NA	15	TRBV20-1
CASSQLAGGEQYF	TRBD2	13	TRBV3-1
CATKLYNEQFF	NA	11	TRBV24-1
CASSLVLNGGNTIYF	NA	15	TRBV5-1
CASSPEWGDTSDGELFF	NA	17	TRBV18
CASTKMGQPKNYGYTF	NA	16	TRBV6-1
CASSGTGGGYGYTF	TRBD1	14	TRBV5-4